This entry lists 9 T cell receptor beta chains sequenced from one sample in a study of T and B cells in COVID-19 patients. TRB rearrangements were amplified by multiplex PCR with BIOMED2 TRB-A/B primers. Using its own MiXCR run on the multiplex PCR reads, TCRdb lists one record per CDR3 protein. The sample has 1,500 or so distinct CDR3 sequences, roughly 29% seen once. From blood, roughly 250-550 ng of genomic DNA served as TRB template. The sequenced material came from blood. All receptors derive from a human donor with active COVID-19.

This clonotype is medium-sized by share. The V call is TRBV6-5, the J call TRBJ2-7, with D maybe TRBD1 (5 bases). Trimming removed 2 bases at V and 3 bases at J, with 8 bases between. The CDR3 spans 13 residues. Germline V gene sequence: CDR1 MNHEY, CDR2 SVGAGI. DNA of the CDR3: TGTGCCAGCAGTTACCAGGGAAGCTACGAGCAGTACTTC. Translated, it gives CASSYQGSYEQYF.

This clonotype is labeled large. CDR3 in amino acids: CASRSGTDHLRQYF. In nucleotides, the CDR3 is TGTGCCAGCAGAAGCGGGACGGACCACCTCAGGCAGTACTTC. V and J are TRBV6-2 or TRBV6-3 and TRBJ2-7; TRBD2 matches 7 bases. V was pared by 6 bases and J by 9 bases, with 14 bases of the junction left unmatched. The CDR3 has 14 amino acids. The germline V gene has CDR1 MNHEY and CDR2 SVGEGT.

In its sample, this clonotype was seen once. This could be a read error, since a much larger clone is one nucleotide away. V and J are TRBV19 and TRBJ2-7, with D perhaps TRBD1 or TRBD2 (5 bases each). V was cut by 5 bases and J by 3 bases, with 23 bases left in between. CDR3 length: 17 residues. Germline V CDR1 and CDR2: LNHDA, SQIVND (reference sequence). The CDR3 protein is CASSARLRTSGYYEQYF. The CDR3 nucleotides are TGTGCCAGTAGTGCACGGCTCCGGACATCGGGATACTACGAGCAGTACTTC.

This clonotype was detected only a few times. This sequence joins TRBV6-1 and TRBJ1-6; TRBD1 matches 10 bases. CDR1 and CDR2 from the germline V gene are MNHNS and SASEGT. V was pared by 8 bases and J by 3 bases, with 16 bases of the junction left unmatched. CDR3 length equals 19 residues. The CDR3 spells CASRYGQGGTTNYNSPLHF. The CDR3 DNA is TGTGCCAGCCGGTACGGACAGGGGGGAACTACAAACTATAATTCACCCCTCCACTTT.

The chain employs TRBV18 and TRBJ1-3; 9 bases fit TRBD1. V trimming: 2 bases; J trimming: 7 bases; junction bases outside the gene matches: 9. Germline V lookup: CDR1 KGHSH, CDR2 LQKENI. This CDR3 has 16 amino acids. Here the CDR3 reads CASSPAIGQGLNTIYF. The CDR3 DNA is TGTGCCAGCTCACCAGCAATTGGACAGGGGCTGAACACCATATATTTT.

This rearrangement joins TRBV6-5 to TRBJ2-7, with a weak D call TRBD1 (5 bases). V lost 4 bases to trimming and J lost 0 bases, with 10 bases between them. The CDR3 sequence is 14 residues long. CDR1 is MNHEY and CDR2 is SVGAGI in the germline V gene. The CDR3 DNA is TGTGCCAGCAGTTCCTTTGGGGCCTCCTACGAGCAGTACTTC. Residues: CASSSFGASYEQYF.

As concerns this clonotype: As the CDR3 is not closed by the conserved phenylalanine or tryptophan, this likely results from a read error. The limits of the CDR3 on the DNA are not certain, so only TCRdb's listed CDR3 is given. V is TRBV6-5 and J is TRBJ2-1; TRBD1 is taken as the D call from the table, unchecked against the DNA. Inclusive of both ends, the CDR3 amounts to 16 amino acids. Germline CDR1 reads MNHEY; CDR2 reads SVGAGI. This CDR3 reads CASRRSGQGRYKEKGG.

By share, this clonotype ranks as medium-sized (0.01 to 0.1%). The chain couples TRBV19 to TRBJ2-2; 7 bases are a match to TRBD2. The trim removed 5 bases at V and 0 bases at J, leaving 12 bases unmatched. Looked up from germline, CDR1 is LNHDA and CDR2 is SQIVND (reference sequence). The CDR3 totals 18 residues. CDR3 in DNA: TGTGCCAGTAGTCCCTTCCGATATACTAGCGCGAACACCGGGGAGCTGTTTTTT. Translated: CASSPFRYTSANTGELFF.

By sample share, this clonotype is medium-sized. The gene calls are TRBV27 and TRBJ2-2, with D possibly TRBD2 on 6 matching bases. Germline V gene sequence: CDR1 MNHEY, CDR2 SMNVEV (reference sequence). V shed 6 bases and J shed 1 base, with 9 bases lying between them. The CDR3 has 14 amino acids. CDR3 coding DNA: TGTGCCAGCAGCTGGGAGGTGAACACCGGGGAGCTGTTTTTT. This codes for CASSWEVNTGELFF.